The source of this T cell receptor (beta chain) is a study of monozygotic twins with inflammatory bowel disease. Germline-derived CDR1 and CDR2 are SEHNR and FQNEAQ (reference sequence). The CDR3 spans 14 residues. TCRdb re-called the 5' RACE reads; one entry per CDR3 protein, DNA not given. The sample table includes some 99,000 distinct CDR3 sequences. Sequencing input: blood. This TCR derives from a human donor with ulcerative colitis or Crohn's disease, or a healthy co-twin of an affected twin (not recorded which). The genes are TRBV7-9 and TRBJ2-4; TCRdb indicates TRBD2, and absent DNA this call remains unverified. This CDR3 reads CASSIGAGMGIQYF.